What follows is one TCR beta chain and its context. Adults between about 18 and 89 years of age took part from about two dozen US areas. This sample was included in a study of blood T cell repertoires in COVID-19. Assay used: immunoSEQ multiplex PCR; TCRdb lists only in-frame clones, some missing. The sample yields fewer than 400,000 clones, roughly 85% seen once. The specimen sequenced was PBMCs or T cells enriched from blood (not recorded which). This clonotype was sampled from a woman in her twenties or thirties who had been exposed to COVID-19.

CDR3 bases: TGTGCCACCAGTGATTCACCCGGGGGGACGTACACCGGGGAGCTGTTTTTT. Its translation: CATSDSPGGTYTGELFF. The chain couples TRBV24-1 to TRBJ2-2; 7 bases are shared with TRBD2. Germline V CDR1 and CDR2: KGHDR, SFDVKD. V was pared by 2 bases and J by 3 bases, with 8 bases of the junction left unmatched. CDR3 length: 17 amino acids.